Below are 10 T cell receptor beta chains sequenced from a single sample in a study of T cell responses to AZD1222 COVID-19 vaccine. TCRdb keeps only in-frame clones here, not all; method: immunoSEQ multiplex PCR. Among under 300,000 clones listed, 93% were seen once. Source: peripheral blood, taken on day 0 of AZD1222 vaccination. Receptor source: an adult in good health.

The chain couples TRBV9 to TRBJ2-4; 8 bases fit TRBD2. Unmatched junction bases numbered 17, after V lost 7 bases and J lost 5 bases. The germline CDR1 and CDR2 sequences are SGDLS and YYNGEE. The CDR3 has 17 amino acids. This CDR3 is CASGRGLAGRGENIQYF. The CDR3 DNA is TGTGCCAGCGGACGGGGGCTAGCGGGCCGAGGGGAAAACATTCAGTACTTC.

This clone occurred once. The V and J genes are TRBV20-1 and TRBJ1-5; weak D call: TRBD1 (5 bases). Trimming removed 3 bases from V and 0 bases from J, with 9 bases in between. The germline V gene encodes CDR1 DFQATT and CDR2 SNEGSKA (reference sequence). The CDR3 runs 14 residues. Here the CDR3 DNA reads TGCAGTGCTAGTGGACATATTAGCAATCAGCCCCAGCATTTT. Translation: CSASGHISNQPQHF.

The chain combines TRBV6-1 with TRBJ1-6; D uncertain. Germline V gene data show CDR1 as MNHNS and CDR2 as SASEGT. The CDR3 length is 14 residues. V lost 1 base to trimming and J lost 8 bases, with 9 bases between them. The CDR3 reads CASSEGVRHSPLHF. For the CDR3, the DNA is TGTGCCAGCAGTGAAGGGGTCAGGCATTCACCCCTCCACTTT.

The V call is TRBV19, the J call TRBJ1-1; the D is unclear. This CDR3 region has 16 residues. The V end lost 1 base, the J end lost 2 bases, and 14 bases lay between the germline ends. Germline V gene data show CDR1 as LNHDA and CDR2 as SQIVND (reference sequence). As DNA, the CDR3 is TGTGCCAGTAGTATAGCAACCCTCGACCTTAACACTGAAGCTTTCTTT. Encoded protein: CASSIATLDLNTEAFF. Based on the CDR3 plus reference TRBV19 and TRBJ1-1, the full variable domain is DGGITQSPKYLFRKEGQNVTLSCEQNLNHDAMYWYRQDPGQGLRLIYYSQIVNDFQKGDIAEGYSVSREKKESFPLTVTSAQKNPTAFYLCASSIATLDLNTEAFFGQGTRLTVV.

This chain joins TRBV4-3 and TRBJ1-5, with D unresolved. CDR1 is LGHNA, CDR2 YSLEER, per germline. The CDR3 totals 13 residues. The ends were cut back, 1 base at V and 3 bases at J, with 4 bases in the middle. The CDR3 is CASSQAVNQPQHF. CDR3 bases: TGCGCCAGCAGCCAAGCTGTCAATCAGCCCCAGCATTTT.

The chain joins TRBV7-2 to TRBJ1-3; D gene ambiguous. The CDR3 is 16 residues long. Germline lookup yields CDR1 SGHTA and CDR2 FQGNSA. V was trimmed by 7 bases and J by 0 bases, leaving 16 bases between them. As DNA, the CDR3 is TGTGCCAGCACCACTTCGGCAGGCCTCTCTGGAAACACCATATATTTT. As protein: CASTTSAGLSGNTIYF.

This rearrangement joins TRBV27 to TRBJ1-1; D is perhaps TRBD1 (5 bases). This CDR3 spans 14 amino acids. Germline-derived CDR1 and CDR2 are MNHEY and SMNVEV (reference sequence). V was pared by 3 bases and J by 3 bases, with 11 bases between. CDR3 sequence: CASSFAGGYTEAFF. Here the CDR3 DNA reads TGTGCCAGCAGTTTCGCGGGGGGATACACTGAAGCTTTCTTT.

Remarks on this clone: Other nucleotide sequences from this sample produce the same CDR3. The chain has TRBV9 and TRBJ1-2; perhaps TRBD1 as D (5 bases). Trimming cost V 0 bases and J 1 base, with 7 bases left between them. This CDR3 contains 14 residues. The germline gives CDR1 SGDLS, CDR2 YYNGEE. The chain's CDR3 is CASSVGQGNYGYTF. The CDR3 DNA is TGTGCCAGCAGCGTAGGGCAGGGTAACTATGGCTACACCTTC.

This clone was counted once. V and J are TRBV11-2 and TRBJ1-2; D not certain. The CDR3 covers 13 residues. With 4 bases removed from V and 7 bases from J, the gap between germline ends came to 13 bases. From germline, CDR1 is SGHAT and CDR2 FQNNGV. CDR3: CASSSFPEFGYTF. The CDR3 nucleotides are TGTGCCAGCAGCTCTTTTCCTGAGTTTGGCTACACCTTC. Filled out from reference TRBV11-2 and TRBJ1-2, the complete variable domain reads EAGVAQSPRYKIIEKRQSVAFWCNPISGHATLYWYQQILGQGPKLLIQFQNNGVVDDSQLPKDRFSAERLKGVDSTLKIQPAKLEDSAVYLCASSSFPEFGYTFGSGTRLTVV.

This clone occurred once. The chain recombines TRBV2 with TRBJ1-4; D may be TRBD1 (5 bases). From germline, CDR1 is SNHLY and CDR2 FYNNEI. The CDR3 runs to 15 residues. V shed 3 bases and J shed 8 bases, with 16 bases lying between them. The CDR3 here is CASSDVGALGEKLFF. DNA of the CDR3: TGTGCCAGCAGTGACGTCGGGGCCCTAGGGGAAAAACTGTTTTTT. Supplemented by reference TRBV2 and TRBJ1-4, the full variable domain reads EPEVTQTPSHQVTQMGQEVILRCVPISNHLYFYWYRQILGQKVEFLVSFYNNEISEKSEIFDDQFSVERPDGSNFTLKIRSTKLEDSAMYFCASSDVGALGEKLFFGSGTQLSVL.